The clone carrying this TCR beta chain has a count of ten or more. Its antigen remains unidentified. The sample comes from a study of T cell repertoires in cytomegalovirus infection. Study background: It was the public TCR beta signatures that indicated both CMV infection and matching HLA type.

TCRdb fed the reads into MiXCR, producing one record per CDR3 protein. The sample has around 170,000 distinct CDR3 sequences, approximately 15% seen once. CDR1 and CDR2 (germline): SGHVS, FNYEAQ. This CDR3 spans 14 amino acids. V was trimmed by 0 bases and J by 7 bases, leaving 13 bases between them. Study observations and caveats: HLA-C-restricted TCR beta clonotypes specific for CMV led the ex vivo response.

The gene calls are TRBV7-6 and TRBJ2-7; D gene unclear. Sequenced input: PBMCs. This receptor was identified in a human donor in good health (CMV status not recorded). Some clones in this sample may be carry-over from other donors' samples. CDR3 residues: CASSLAFGDREQYF. CDR3 in DNA: TGTGCCAGCAGCTTAGCTTTTGGGGATCGGGAGCAGTACTTC.